This is a list of T cell receptor beta chains from one sample in a study of T cell responses to AZD1222 COVID-19 vaccine. Here immunoSEQ multiplex PCR was the method, and the copy in TCRdb shows in-frame clones only, minus some. Of about 130,000 clones in the sample, about 90% were seen once. Sequencing used peripheral blood, obtained on day 0 of AZD1222 vaccination. The receptors come from an adult in good health. Each CDR3 is given with its conserved first and last residue. D genes are given only for firm matches. The size field is filled for only some rows; it gives once, few, many or a size class.

len: 14
abundance: NA
v_gene: TRBV3-1/TRBV3-2
d_gene: NA
j_gene: TRBJ2-6
CDR3nt: TGTGCCAGCAGCCAAGGAGGCGGGGCCAACGTCCTGACTTTC
CDR3aa: CASSQGGGANVLTF

len: 12
abundance: NA
v_gene: TRBV2
d_gene: NA
j_gene: TRBJ2-3
CDR3nt: TGTGCCAGCACATCGAGCACAGATACGCAGTATTTT
CDR3aa: CASTSSTDTQYF

len: 14
abundance: NA
v_gene: TRBV7-2
d_gene: TRBD1
j_gene: TRBJ1-6
CDR3nt: TGTGCCAGCAGCTTACCGACAGGGAATTCACCCCTCCACTTT
CDR3aa: CASSLPTGNSPLHF

len: 15
abundance: NA
v_gene: TRBV2
d_gene: NA
j_gene: TRBJ2-3
CDR3nt: TGTGCCAGCAGTACGGCGGGCGGGGGCACAGATACGCAGTATTTT
CDR3aa: CASSTAGGGTDTQYF

len: 16
abundance: NA
v_gene: TRBV24-1
d_gene: TRBD1
j_gene: TRBJ2-7
CDR3nt: TGTGCCACCAGTGACGAGGACAGGGGATCCCCCTACGAGCAGTACTTC
CDR3aa: CATSDEDRGSPYEQYF

len: 14
abundance: once
v_gene: TRBV4-1
d_gene: NA
j_gene: TRBJ2-5
CDR3nt: TGCGCCAGCAGCCAATCAGGGACCCAAGAGACCCAGTACTTC
CDR3aa: CASSQSGTQETQYF

len: 14
abundance: NA
v_gene: TRBV19
d_gene: TRBD1
j_gene: TRBJ1-1
CDR3nt: TGTGCCAGTAGTATCGGACAGGGAAGGACTGAAGCTTTCTTT
CDR3aa: CASSIGQGRTEAFF

len: 18
abundance: NA
v_gene: TRBV10-2
d_gene: NA
j_gene: TRBJ1-5
CDR3nt: TGCGCCAGCAGTGATATTCCAGGGCCTATCTATAGCAATCAGCCCCAGCATTTT
CDR3aa: CASSDIPGPIYSNQPQHF

len: 15
abundance: NA
v_gene: TRBV30
d_gene: TRBD1
j_gene: TRBJ1-5
CDR3nt: TGTGCCTGGAGCCGGGACAGCTATAGCAATCAGCCCCAGCATTTT
CDR3aa: CAWSRDSYSNQPQHF

len: 14
abundance: NA
v_gene: TRBV19
d_gene: NA
j_gene: TRBJ1-6
CDR3nt: TGTGCCAGTAGTCGTGGGGGCTATAATTCACCCCTCCACTTT
CDR3aa: CASSRGGYNSPLHF

len: 13
abundance: NA
v_gene: TRBV19
d_gene: TRBD1
j_gene: TRBJ1-1
CDR3nt: TGTGCCACCAGGACAGGGAGCTACACTGAAGCTTTCTTT
CDR3aa: CATRTGSYTEAFF

len: 12
abundance: NA
v_gene: TRBV12-3/TRBV12-4
d_gene: NA
j_gene: TRBJ1-6
CDR3nt: TGTGCCAGCAGTTCCTCGAATTCACCCCTCCACTTT
CDR3aa: CASSSSNSPLHF

len: 16
abundance: NA
v_gene: TRBV3-1/TRBV3-2
d_gene: NA
j_gene: TRBJ2-3
CDR3nt: TGTGCCAGCAGCCAATCGTACAGCCTCGGCGCAGATACGCAGTATTTT
CDR3aa: CASSQSYSLGADTQYF

len: 14
abundance: NA
v_gene: TRBV5-6
d_gene: TRBD2
j_gene: TRBJ2-5
CDR3nt: TGTGCCAGCAGCTCCGGGACTACCTGGGAGACCCAGTACTTC
CDR3aa: CASSSGTTWETQYF

len: 16
abundance: NA
v_gene: TRBV21-1
d_gene: NA
j_gene: TRBJ2-3
CDR3nt: TGTGCCAGCAGCAATGGGCTAGCACCTCGCCCAGATACGCAGTATTTT
CDR3aa: CASSNGLAPRPDTQYF

len: 13
abundance: NA
v_gene: TRBV7-9
d_gene: NA
j_gene: TRBJ1-1
CDR3nt: TGTGCCACCTCTACACCCCCCATCACTGAAGCTTTCTTT
CDR3aa: CATSTPPITEAFF

len: 17
abundance: NA
v_gene: TRBV4-3
d_gene: NA
j_gene: TRBJ2-1
CDR3nt: TGCGCCAGCAGCCACTACGGTGCGGGGAGCTCCTACAATGAGCAGTTCTTC
CDR3aa: CASSHYGAGSSYNEQFF

len: 15
abundance: NA
v_gene: TRBV6-4
d_gene: TRBD1
j_gene: TRBJ2-7
CDR3nt: TGTGCCAGCAGTGGTACAGGGGGAATTTCCTACGAGCAGTACTTC
CDR3aa: CASSGTGGISYEQYF

len: 15
abundance: NA
v_gene: TRBV11-3
d_gene: NA
j_gene: TRBJ2-2
CDR3nt: TGTGCCAGCAGCCCCCGTCAGGGGCTTAGCGGGGAGCTGTTTTTT
CDR3aa: CASSPRQGLSGELFF

len: 15
abundance: NA
v_gene: TRBV4-1
d_gene: NA
j_gene: TRBJ2-3
CDR3nt: TGCGCCAGCAGCCCTTTTCGTAGCGACCCCGATACGCAGTATTTT
CDR3aa: CASSPFRSDPDTQYF

len: 15
abundance: NA
v_gene: TRBV15
d_gene: NA
j_gene: TRBJ1-1
CDR3nt: TGTGCCACCAGCAGAGAGGTCGGCGGGGCCTCGGGGGCTTTCTTT
CDR3aa: CATSREVGGASGAFF

len: 13
abundance: NA
v_gene: TRBV29-1
d_gene: NA
j_gene: TRBJ1-4
CDR3nt: TGCAGCGTTGAGGAGGAGAATAATGAAAAACTGTTTTTT
CDR3aa: CSVEEENNEKLFF

len: 13
abundance: NA
v_gene: TRBV6-5
d_gene: NA
j_gene: TRBJ1-2
CDR3nt: TGTGCCAGCAGCTACGACAGGATCTATGGCTACACCTTC
CDR3aa: CASSYDRIYGYTF

len: 14
abundance: NA
v_gene: TRBV2
d_gene: NA
j_gene: TRBJ2-3
CDR3nt: TGTGCCAGCAGTGTGGGGATAAGCACAGATACGCAGTATTTT
CDR3aa: CASSVGISTDTQYF

len: 14
abundance: NA
v_gene: TRBV7-2
d_gene: NA
j_gene: TRBJ1-1
CDR3nt: TGTGCCAGCAGCTTAGGGAGGGGGGCCACTGAAGCTTTCTTT
CDR3aa: CASSLGRGATEAFF

len: 14
abundance: NA
v_gene: TRBV29-1
d_gene: NA
j_gene: TRBJ2-7
CDR3nt: TGCAGCGTCGTATCCCGGGACACGACCTACGAGCAGTACTTC
CDR3aa: CSVVSRDTTYEQYF

len: 15
abundance: NA
v_gene: TRBV27
d_gene: TRBD1
j_gene: TRBJ1-4
CDR3nt: TGTGCCAGCAACCACAGGGGGCCGGCTAATGAAAAACTGTTTTTT
CDR3aa: CASNHRGPANEKLFF

len: 16
abundance: NA
v_gene: TRBV12-5
d_gene: TRBD1
j_gene: TRBJ2-2
CDR3nt: TGTGCTAGTGCCCCGACAGGGTTCCCCAACACCGGGGAGCTGTTTTTT
CDR3aa: CASAPTGFPNTGELFF

len: 14
abundance: NA
v_gene: TRBV9
d_gene: NA
j_gene: TRBJ2-7
CDR3nt: TGTGCCAGCAGCACCGGGCTGTTCTCCTACGAGCAGTACTTC
CDR3aa: CASSTGLFSYEQYF

len: 13
abundance: NA
v_gene: TRBV5-1
d_gene: NA
j_gene: TRBJ2-5
CDR3nt: TGCGCCAGCAGCGTACAGGGACGGGAGACCCAGTACTTC
CDR3aa: CASSVQGRETQYF

len: 14
abundance: NA
v_gene: TRBV7-2
d_gene: TRBD1
j_gene: TRBJ1-6
CDR3nt: TGTGCCAGCCGCTCCGGGACAGCTAATTCACCCCTCCACTTT
CDR3aa: CASRSGTANSPLHF

len: 15
abundance: NA
v_gene: TRBV3-1/TRBV3-2
d_gene: NA
j_gene: TRBJ1-6
CDR3nt: TGTGCCAGCAGCCAAGTACGGGCGCGTAATTCACCCCTCCACTTT
CDR3aa: CASSQVRARNSPLHF

len: 16
abundance: NA
v_gene: TRBV4-3
d_gene: NA
j_gene: TRBJ1-1
CDR3nt: TGCGCCAGCAGCCAAGATCAGACAGGTTTGAACACTGAAGCTTTCTTT
CDR3aa: CASSQDQTGLNTEAFF

len: 12
abundance: NA
v_gene: TRBV7-2
d_gene: NA
j_gene: TRBJ2-4
CDR3nt: TGTGCCAGCAGCCCACCTGGCGGGTATGTCCACTTC
CDR3aa: CASSPPGGYVHF

len: 17
abundance: NA
v_gene: TRBV19
d_gene: NA
j_gene: TRBJ1-4
CDR3nt: TGTGCCAGTAGTATAGATCCCTTCGGTCGGGGGAATGAAAAACTGTTTTTT
CDR3aa: CASSIDPFGRGNEKLFF

len: 14
abundance: NA
v_gene: TRBV5-4
d_gene: NA
j_gene: TRBJ2-5
CDR3nt: TGTGCCAGCAGCTTGCCCACAGTGGGAGAGACCCAGTACTTC
CDR3aa: CASSLPTVGETQYF

len: 16
abundance: NA
v_gene: TRBV7-2
d_gene: NA
j_gene: TRBJ1-4
CDR3nt: TGTGCCAGCAGCCCACCAGGGGCGCGATCTAGTGAAAAACTGTTTTTT
CDR3aa: CASSPPGARSSEKLFF

len: 14
abundance: NA
v_gene: TRBV2
d_gene: NA
j_gene: TRBJ2-5
CDR3nt: TGTGCCAGCAGTGAATTGAGTACCCAAGAGACCCAGTACTTC
CDR3aa: CASSELSTQETQYF

len: 13
abundance: NA
v_gene: TRBV5-1
d_gene: NA
j_gene: TRBJ1-5
CDR3nt: TGCGCCAGCAGCTTGGGGGAACGGTCGCCCCAGCATTTT
CDR3aa: CASSLGERSPQHF

len: 13
abundance: NA
v_gene: TRBV2
d_gene: NA
j_gene: TRBJ2-7
CDR3nt: TGTGCCAGCAGTGGCGGGCAGAGCTACGAGCAGTACTTC
CDR3aa: CASSGGQSYEQYF

len: 16
abundance: NA
v_gene: TRBV4-2
d_gene: NA
j_gene: TRBJ2-1
CDR3nt: TGTGCCAGCAGCCTCCTCGAAGGGGCGGGCTACAATGAGCAGTTCTTC
CDR3aa: CASSLLEGAGYNEQFF

len: 19
abundance: NA
v_gene: TRBV10-3
d_gene: TRBD2
j_gene: TRBJ2-5
CDR3nt: TGTGCCATCAGTGAGTCGTGGACTAGCGGGGGAGGGGTCAGAGAGACCCAGTACTTC
CDR3aa: CAISESWTSGGGVRETQYF

len: 16
abundance: NA
v_gene: TRBV9
d_gene: TRBD2
j_gene: TRBJ2-3
CDR3nt: TGTGCCAGCAGCGTAGTAGGCGGGAGGGGATTAGATACGCAGTATTTT
CDR3aa: CASSVVGGRGLDTQYF

len: 13
abundance: NA
v_gene: TRBV2
d_gene: NA
j_gene: TRBJ1-1
CDR3nt: TGTGCTAGCCATCGGGACACCATCACTGAAGCTTTCTTT
CDR3aa: CASHRDTITEAFF

len: 15
abundance: NA
v_gene: TRBV9
d_gene: NA
j_gene: TRBJ1-2
CDR3nt: TGTGCCAGCAGCGCACAGGGCGCACGAAACTATGGCTACACCTTC
CDR3aa: CASSAQGARNYGYTF

len: 11
abundance: NA
v_gene: TRBV25-1
d_gene: NA
j_gene: TRBJ1-2
CDR3nt: TGTGCCAGCAGTGTAGATCTGAGCTACACCTTC
CDR3aa: CASSVDLSYTF

len: 15
abundance: NA
v_gene: TRBV7-2
d_gene: TRBD2
j_gene: TRBJ2-3
CDR3nt: TGTGCCAGCAGACAAGCGGGGGGTCTCACAGATACGCAGTATTTT
CDR3aa: CASRQAGGLTDTQYF

len: 16
abundance: NA
v_gene: TRBV7-2
d_gene: TRBD2
j_gene: TRBJ2-7
CDR3nt: TGTGCCAGCAGCTTTACTAGCGGCGATAGCTCCTACGAGCAGTACTTC
CDR3aa: CASSFTSGDSSYEQYF

len: 15
abundance: NA
v_gene: TRBV9
d_gene: TRBD1
j_gene: TRBJ1-5
CDR3nt: TGTGCCAGCAGCTTTACAGGGGATAGCAATCAGCCCCAGCATTTT
CDR3aa: CASSFTGDSNQPQHF

len: 17
abundance: NA
v_gene: TRBV28
d_gene: NA
j_gene: TRBJ2-2
CDR3nt: TGTGCCAGCAAGATGAGTACCAGGCGATCGAACACCGGGGAGCTGTTTTTT
CDR3aa: CASKMSTRRSNTGELFF

len: 14
abundance: NA
v_gene: TRBV28
d_gene: NA
j_gene: TRBJ1-5
CDR3nt: TGTGCCAGCACCAAAAGCGGGGTTGGTCAGCCCCAGCATTTT
CDR3aa: CASTKSGVGQPQHF

len: 15
abundance: NA
v_gene: TRBV19
d_gene: NA
j_gene: TRBJ2-7
CDR3nt: TGTGCCAGTAGTAGGAACAGAGATAGCTCCTACGAGCAGTACTTC
CDR3aa: CASSRNRDSSYEQYF

len: 16
abundance: NA
v_gene: TRBV11-1
d_gene: NA
j_gene: TRBJ2-1
CDR3nt: TGTGCCAGCAGCTCAGTCGGTAGCCCAACCTACAATGAGCAGTTCTTC
CDR3aa: CASSSVGSPTYNEQFF

len: 16
abundance: NA
v_gene: TRBV15
d_gene: NA
j_gene: TRBJ2-1
CDR3nt: TGTGCCACCAGCACGTACTTACGGGGGTTCGACAATGAGCAGTTCTTC
CDR3aa: CATSTYLRGFDNEQFF

len: 14
abundance: few
v_gene: TRBV4-3
d_gene: NA
j_gene: TRBJ2-7
CDR3nt: TGCGCCAGCAGCCAAGATCGGGCTCCGTCAGAGCAGTACTTC
CDR3aa: CASSQDRAPSEQYF